This T cell receptor beta chain was captured by sequencing in a study of T cells in Graves' hyperthyroidism and ophthalmopathy. Template material for amplifying TCR beta CDR3 regions consisted of RNA transcripts. The HTBI primer set was used in a first-round RT-PCR of the TCR CDR3. TCRdb reanalysed the multiplex PCR reads using MiXCR and keeps one entry per CDR3 protein. The sample records 300,000 to 450,000 distinct CDR3 sequences, just under 15% being singletons. Germline CDR1 reads SGDLS; CDR2 reads YYNGEE. The CDR3 sequence is 14 residues long. J was trimmed by 3 bases and V by 3 bases; bases with no gene match: 5.

The sequencing input was blood. The chain employs TRBV9 and TRBJ2-7, with 8 positions matching TRBD1. The receptor's source is a woman in her 30s with Graves' hyperthyroidism. The CDR3 here is CASSAGTGHYEQYF. The CDR3 nucleotides are TGTGCCAGCAGCGCTGGGACAGGCCACTACGAGCAGTACTTC.